The entry below describes one T cell receptor beta chain. Antigen: not known. Both 60 Vbeta primers and 13 Jbeta primers went into the PCR. Produced via immunoSEQ multiplex PCR; TCRdb's table is partial and in-frame only. The top ten clones hold 6.8% of a sample with about 140,000 clones, around 80% of them seen once. This specimen comes from a study of cytomegalovirus exposure and HLA in healthy donors. Overall study results and limits: It emerged from a later analysis that several of the most significant clusters appeared to be linked to common viral pathogens. Relative to equally common others, HLA-associated TCR beta chains showed greater clonal expansion in a later analysis. Reports described diagnosis of cytomegalovirus status by the classifier as highly specific and sensitive. Sequencing probably produced one cluster of sequence variants that were highly shared.

Germline V gene data show CDR1 as SGHRS and CDR2 as YFSETQ. Trimming shortened V by 1 base and J by 4 bases, and 12 bases separated the two germline ends. This CDR3 contains 15 residues. The TCR originated in a man aged 35 to 55 in good health and CMV-seropositive. Input material: PBMCs. V is TRBV5-1 and J is TRBJ2-1, with D perhaps matching TRBD2 (6 bases). This CDR3 reads CASSLWSSEYNEQFF. CDR3 DNA: TGCGCCAGCAGCTTGTGGTCTAGCGAGTACAATGAGCAGTTCTTC.